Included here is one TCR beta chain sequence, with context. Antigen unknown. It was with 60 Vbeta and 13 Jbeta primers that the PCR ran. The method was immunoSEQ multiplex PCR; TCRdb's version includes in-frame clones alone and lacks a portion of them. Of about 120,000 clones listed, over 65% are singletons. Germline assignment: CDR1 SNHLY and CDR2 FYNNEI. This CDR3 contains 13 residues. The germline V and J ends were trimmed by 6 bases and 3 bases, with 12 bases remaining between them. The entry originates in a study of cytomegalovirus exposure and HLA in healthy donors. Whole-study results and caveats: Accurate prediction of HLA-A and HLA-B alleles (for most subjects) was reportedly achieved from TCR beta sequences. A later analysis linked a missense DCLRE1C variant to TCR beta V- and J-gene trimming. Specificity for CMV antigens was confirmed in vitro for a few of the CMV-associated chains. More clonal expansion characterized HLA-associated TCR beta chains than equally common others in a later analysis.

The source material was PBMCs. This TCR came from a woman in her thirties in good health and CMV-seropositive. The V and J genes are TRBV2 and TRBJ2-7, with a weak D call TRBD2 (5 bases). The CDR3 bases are TGTGCCAGCAGGGAGGAGGCCAGCTACGAGCAGTACTTC. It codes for CASREEASYEQYF.